The 20 T cell receptor beta chains presented below share a single source sample, sequenced in a study of cytomegalovirus exposure and HLA in healthy donors. Here immunoSEQ multiplex PCR was the method, and the copy in TCRdb shows in-frame clones only, minus some. The sample comprises some 340,000 clones, about 85% of which are singletons, and about 1.2% rests with the top ten. The sample was PBMCs. The receptors derive from a woman aged 25 to 39 in good health and CMV-seropositive.

The CDR3 DNA reads as TGTGCTAGTGGTGACGGGGCGCGGACTGAAGCTTTCTTT. It encodes CASGDGARTEAFF. The genes are TRBV12-5 and TRBJ1-1, with TRBD1 as a possible D gene (5 bases). V gave up 5 bases and J gave up 5 bases, with 12 bases separating them. CDR3 size: 13 residues. From germline, CDR1 is LGHNT and CDR2 FRNRAP.

The chain is built from TRBV5-1 and TRBJ2-5, with 15 bases aligning to TRBD2. Germline V gene lookup returns CDR1 SGHRS and CDR2 YFSETQ. V lost 3 bases to trimming and J lost 4 bases; unmatched junction nucleotides: 10. This CDR3 is built from 18 residues. The CDR3 bases are TGCGCCAGCAGCTCCGGACTAGCGGGAGGGCCGTCGGGAGAGACCCAGTACTTC. Translated: CASSSGLAGGPSGETQYF.

In its sample, this clone was seen once. This rearrangement joins TRBV5-1 to TRBJ2-3; no reliable D call. Looked up from germline, CDR1 is SGHRS and CDR2 is YFSETQ. V lost 6 bases, J lost 0 bases, and 11 bases lay in between. CDR3 length: 14 amino acids. CDR3 sequence (DNA): TGCGCCAGCAATACGGATACTAGCACAGATACGCAGTATTTT. It specifies CASNTDTSTDTQYF.

The J gene is TRBJ2-3, the V gene TRBV6-5, with D unclear. The CDR3 has 16 amino acids. The germline gives CDR1 MNHEY, CDR2 SVGAGI. V lost 0 bases and J lost 0, with 10 bases in between. This CDR3 is CASSYSSGASTDTQYF. As DNA, the CDR3 is TGTGCCAGCAGTTACTCGTCAGGCGCTAGCACAGATACGCAGTATTTT.

The chain carries TRBV7-6 and TRBJ2-6, with D perhaps TRBD1 (6 bases). Trimming removed 6 bases from V and 0 bases from J, with 15 bases in between. This CDR3 is built from 17 residues. Looked up from germline, CDR1 is SGHVS and CDR2 is FNYEAQ. The DNA of the CDR3 is TGTGCCAGCAGAAACCCGGGACAAAGCTCTGGGGCCAACGTCCTGACTTTC. Translation: CASRNPGQSSGANVLTF.

The chain uses TRBV7-9 and TRBJ1-3; TRBD1 might be the D (5 bases). The CDR3 runs 13 residues. The V end lost 9 bases, the J end lost 8 bases, and 17 bases lay between the germline ends. Germline V gives CDR1 SEHNR, CDR2 FQNEAQ (reference sequence). The CDR3 DNA follows: TGTGCCAGTACTCCCCCAGGGTGGGACACCATATATTTT. Translated, it gives CASTPPGWDTIYF. The variable domain in full, completed from reference TRBV7-9 and TRBJ1-3, reads DTGVSQNPRHKITKRGQNVTFRCDPISEHNRLYWYRQTLGQGPEFLTYFQNEAQLEKSRLLSDRFSAERPKGSFSTLEIQRTEQGDSAMYLCASTPPGWDTIYFGEGSWLTVV.

V and J are TRBV5-1 and TRBJ2-2; D ambiguous. V lost 4 bases and J lost 4, with 11 bases in between. The V gene's germline CDR1 is SGHRS and CDR2 YFSETQ. The CDR3 runs 14 residues. This CDR3 reads CASSPQVGTGELFF. CDR3 DNA sequence: TGCGCCAGCAGCCCGCAGGTGGGCACCGGGGAGCTGTTTTTT.

This sequence joins TRBV4-2 and TRBJ1-2; D gene unclear. This CDR3 is 15 amino acids long. V was pared by 0 bases and J by 3 bases, with 11 bases between. Germline assignment: CDR1 LGHNA and CDR2 YNFKEQ. The CDR3 here is CASSQEGSRHYGYTF. Here the CDR3 DNA reads TGTGCCAGCAGCCAAGAAGGGAGCCGTCACTATGGCTACACCTTC.

The chain links TRBV5-1 to TRBJ1-5, with 9 bases identical to TRBD1. J lost 4 bases, V lost 4 bases, and 3 bases had no gene match. This CDR3 is built from 14 residues. Germline loops: CDR1 SGHRS, CDR2 YFSETQ. CDR3 residues: CASSQGTGNQPQHF. The CDR3 region has the DNA TGCGCCAGCAGCCAAGGGACAGGGAATCAGCCCCAGCATTTT.

The chain couples TRBV6-5 to TRBJ2-2; TRBD2 agrees at 8 bases. The CDR3 is 15 residues long. After removal of 10 bases from V and 1 base from J, the junction contained 8 bases not matched to a gene. Germline CDR1 MNHEY, CDR2 SVGAGI. This chain's CDR3 is CATRPSGGNTGELFF. The DNA of the CDR3 is TGTGCCACCCGTCCCAGCGGGGGGAACACCGGGGAGCTGTTTTTT.

The V gene is TRBV27, the J gene TRBJ2-2; 7 bases agree with TRBD1. This CDR3 comprises 15 residues. V was clipped by 6 bases and J by 3 bases; unmatched bases: 7. Germline V gene lookup returns CDR1 MNHEY and CDR2 SMNVEV (reference sequence). The CDR3 DNA reads TGTGCCAGCAGCTACAGGGGCAGAGACACCGGGGAGCTGTTTTTT. It encodes CASSYRGRDTGELFF.

This rearrangement joins TRBV19 to TRBJ2-7; 12 nucleotides align to TRBD2. This CDR3 is built from 17 residues. Trimming took 3 bases from V and 2 from J; bases not matched to a gene: 8. Germline V lookup: CDR1 LNHDA, CDR2 SQIVND (reference sequence). CDR3 sequence reads: CASSMGTSGRFPYEQYF. In DNA form, the CDR3 reads TGTGCCAGTAGTATGGGAACTAGCGGGAGGTTTCCCTACGAGCAGTACTTC.

J is TRBJ1-1 and V is TRBV7-9, with a possible D match to TRBD1 (5 bases). CDR3 length equals 11 residues. The germline V and J ends were trimmed by 6 bases and 8 bases, with 10 bases remaining between them. Germline V CDR1 and CDR2: SEHNR, FQNEAQ (reference sequence). Here the CDR3 reads CASRRDREAFF. The CDR3, as DNA: TGTGCCAGCAGACGGGACCGCGAAGCTTTCTTT.

The genes are TRBV6-4 and TRBJ2-7; D is unresolved. V was trimmed by 5 bases and J by 2 bases, leaving 7 bases between them. Germline loops: CDR1 MRHNA, CDR2 SNTAGT. The CDR3 runs 12 residues. The CDR3 region is CASSTIPYEQYF. CDR3 nucleotides: TGTGCCAGCAGTACTATCCCCTACGAGCAGTACTTC.

The chain couples TRBV20-1 to TRBJ2-5; possible D gene TRBD2, 5 bases. V was shortened by 3 bases and J by 9 bases, with 8 bases between the two germline ends. The V gene's germline CDR1 is DFQATT and CDR2 SNEGSKA (reference sequence). The CDR3 sequence is 10 residues long. CDR3 DNA: TGCAGTGCTAGCCCGGAGGCCCAGTACTTC. Translated: CSASPEAQYF.

The chain employs TRBV11-2 and TRBJ2-7, with 7 bases lining up with TRBD2. Trimming at V came to 6 bases and at J to 5 bases, leaving 13 bases not matched to a gene. Germline CDR1 and CDR2: SGHAT and FQNNGV. The CDR3 is 15 residues long. The CDR3 DNA sequence: TGTGCCAGCAGTCCTCGGGGGGACCCTCGAGACGAGCAGTACTTC. Encoded protein: CASSPRGDPRDEQYF. Supplemented by reference TRBV11-2 and TRBJ2-7, the full variable domain reads EAGVAQSPRYKIIEKRQSVAFWCNPISGHATLYWYQQILGQGPKLLIQFQNNGVVDDSQLPKDRFSAERLKGVDSTLKIQPAKLEDSAVYLCASSPRGDPRDEQYFGPGTRLTVT.

V gene TRBV15 combines with J gene TRBJ2-2; perhaps TRBD1 as D (6 bases). This CDR3 spans 15 amino acids. V lost 5 bases and J lost 4, with 14 bases in between. Germline V gives CDR1 LNHNV, CDR2 YYDKDF (reference sequence). CDR3 in DNA: TGTGCCACCAGCGGTTCAGGGGCGAGCACCGGGGAGCTGTTTTTT. This gives the protein CATSGSGASTGELFF.

The CDR3 spells CASSSRKGQANRASTEAFF. The CDR3 DNA reads as TGTGCCAGCAGCAGCCGAAAGGGGCAAGCCAACAGGGCCTCCACTGAAGCTTTCTTT. This chain links TRBV7-9 with TRBJ1-1; TRBD1 is a possible D gene (6 bases). From germline, CDR1 is SEHNR and CDR2 FQNEAQ (reference sequence). Trimming stripped 5 bases from V and 4 bases from J, with 29 bases between. CDR3 length equals 19 residues.

This CDR3 is CASKVGVSWGYTF. The CDR3 DNA is TGTGCCAGCAAAGTCGGGGTATCGTGGGGCTACACCTTC. The chain couples TRBV6-1 to TRBJ1-2, with D unclear. This CDR3 is built from 13 residues. Germline-derived CDR1 and CDR2 are MNHNS and SASEGT. Trimming took 7 bases from V and 8 from J, leaving 17 bases between them.

The chain recombines TRBV9 with TRBJ2-1, with TRBD2 identical over 10 bases. The CDR3 extends over 18 amino acids. V lost 0 bases, J lost 6 bases, and 12 bases stayed unmatched. Germline V CDR1 and CDR2: SGDLS, YYNGEE. The CDR3 coding sequence is TGTGCCAGCAGCGTAGCTTTAGCGGGAGGCCCGGGGGGCAATGAGCAGTTCTTC. Translating gives CASSVALAGGPGGNEQFF.